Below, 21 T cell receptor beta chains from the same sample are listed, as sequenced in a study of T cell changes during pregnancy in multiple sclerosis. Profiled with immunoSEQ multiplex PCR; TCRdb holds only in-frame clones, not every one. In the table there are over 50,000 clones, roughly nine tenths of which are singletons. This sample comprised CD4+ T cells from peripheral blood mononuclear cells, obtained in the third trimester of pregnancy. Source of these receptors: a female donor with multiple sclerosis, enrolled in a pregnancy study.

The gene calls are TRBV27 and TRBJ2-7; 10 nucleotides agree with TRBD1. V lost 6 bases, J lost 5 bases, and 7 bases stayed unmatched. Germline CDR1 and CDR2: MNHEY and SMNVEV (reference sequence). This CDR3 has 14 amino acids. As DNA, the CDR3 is TGTGCCAGCAGAACCGGGACAGGGGTCCACGAGCAGTACTTC. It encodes CASRTGTGVHEQYF.

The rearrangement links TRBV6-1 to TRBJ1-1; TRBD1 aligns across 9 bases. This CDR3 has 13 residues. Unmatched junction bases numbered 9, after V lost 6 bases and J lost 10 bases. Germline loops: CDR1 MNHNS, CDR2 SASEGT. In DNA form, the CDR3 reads TGTGCCAGCAGGGAAAACAGGGGGCGAGGAGCTTTCTTT. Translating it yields CASRENRGRGAFF.

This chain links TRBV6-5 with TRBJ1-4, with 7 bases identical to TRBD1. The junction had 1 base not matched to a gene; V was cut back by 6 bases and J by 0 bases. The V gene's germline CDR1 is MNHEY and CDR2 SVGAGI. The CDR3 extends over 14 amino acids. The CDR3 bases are TGTGCCAGCAGCAGGGGGACAACTAATGAAAAACTGTTTTTT. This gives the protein CASSRGTTNEKLFF.

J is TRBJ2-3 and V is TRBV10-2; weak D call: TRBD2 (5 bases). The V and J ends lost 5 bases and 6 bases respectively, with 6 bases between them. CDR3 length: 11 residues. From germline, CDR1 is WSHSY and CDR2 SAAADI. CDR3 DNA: TGCGCCAGCAGTAGAGGGGATACGCAGTATTTT. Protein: CASSRGDTQYF.

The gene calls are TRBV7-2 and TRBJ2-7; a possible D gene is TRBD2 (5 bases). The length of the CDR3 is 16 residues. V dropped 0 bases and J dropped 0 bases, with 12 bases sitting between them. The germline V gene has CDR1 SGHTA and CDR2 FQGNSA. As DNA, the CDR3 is TGTGCCAGCAGCTTAGCGGAGGCTACAAACTCCTACGAGCAGTACTTC. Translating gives CASSLAEATNSYEQYF.

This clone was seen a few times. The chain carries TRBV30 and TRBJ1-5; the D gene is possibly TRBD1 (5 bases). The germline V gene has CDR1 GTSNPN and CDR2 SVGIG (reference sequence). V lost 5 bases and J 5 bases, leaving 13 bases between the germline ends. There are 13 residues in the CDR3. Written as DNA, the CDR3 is TGTGCCTGGGGGGGGGATAGGTATCAGCCCCAGCATTTT. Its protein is CAWGGDRYQPQHF.

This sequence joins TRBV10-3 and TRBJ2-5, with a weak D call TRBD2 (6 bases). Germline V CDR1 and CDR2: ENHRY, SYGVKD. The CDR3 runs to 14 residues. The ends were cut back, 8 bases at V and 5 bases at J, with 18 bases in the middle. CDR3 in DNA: TGTGCCATCTACCAGCCGGGAGATGGGGAGACCCAGTACTTC. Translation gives CAIYQPGDGETQYF.

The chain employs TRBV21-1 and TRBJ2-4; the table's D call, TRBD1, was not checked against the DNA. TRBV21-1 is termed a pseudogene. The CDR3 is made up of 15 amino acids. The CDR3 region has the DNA TGTGCCAGCAGCAAAGTGGAGGGGGCAGAAAACATTCAGTACTTC. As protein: CASSKVEGAENIQYF.

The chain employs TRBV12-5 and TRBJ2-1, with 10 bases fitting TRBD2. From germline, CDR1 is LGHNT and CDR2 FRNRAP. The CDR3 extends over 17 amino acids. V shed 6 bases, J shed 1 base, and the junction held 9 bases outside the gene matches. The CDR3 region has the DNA TGTGCTAGTGGACTTAGACTAGCGGGCCATTCCTACAATGAGCAGTTCTTC. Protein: CASGLRLAGHSYNEQFF.

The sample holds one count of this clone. The CDR3: CAISESRETQYF. The CDR3 bases are TGTGCCATCAGTGAGTCCCGAGAGACCCAGTACTTC. The chain couples TRBV10-3 to TRBJ2-5; D is unclear. The V gene lost 0 bases and the J gene lost 4 bases, with 3 bases spanning the gap. CDR3 length: 12 amino acids. Germline-derived CDR1 and CDR2 are ENHRY and SYGVKD.

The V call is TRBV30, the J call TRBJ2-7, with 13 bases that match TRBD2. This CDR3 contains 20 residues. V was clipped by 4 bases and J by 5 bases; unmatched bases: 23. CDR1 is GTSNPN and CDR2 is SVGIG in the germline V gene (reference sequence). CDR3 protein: CAWNPSRTGTSGITSHEQYF. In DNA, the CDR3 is TGTGCCTGGAACCCCTCCCGTACCGGGACTAGCGGGATAACGTCCCACGAGCAGTACTTC.

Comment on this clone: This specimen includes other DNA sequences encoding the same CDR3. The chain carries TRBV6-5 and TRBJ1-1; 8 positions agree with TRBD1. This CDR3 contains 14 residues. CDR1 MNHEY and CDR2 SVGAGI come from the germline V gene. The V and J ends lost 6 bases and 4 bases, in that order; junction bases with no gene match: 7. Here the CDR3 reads CASSSTGVGTEAFF. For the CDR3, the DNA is TGTGCCAGCAGCTCGACAGGGGTGGGCACTGAAGCTTTCTTT.

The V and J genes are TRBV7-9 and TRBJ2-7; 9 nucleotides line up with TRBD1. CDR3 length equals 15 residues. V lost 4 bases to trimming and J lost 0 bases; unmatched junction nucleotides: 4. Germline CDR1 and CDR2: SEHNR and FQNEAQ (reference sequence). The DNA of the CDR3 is TGTGCCAGCAGCTATACAGGGGGCCCCTCCTACGAGCAGTACTTC. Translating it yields CASSYTGGPSYEQYF. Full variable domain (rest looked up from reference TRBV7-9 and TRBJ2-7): DTGVSQNPRHKITKRGQNVTFRCDPISEHNRLYWYRQTLGQGPEFLTYFQNEAQLEKSRLLSDRFSAERPKGSFSTLEIQRTEQGDSAMYLCASSYTGGPSYEQYFGPGTRLTVT.

This CDR3 is CASSIVSGYYYGYTF. Written as DNA, the CDR3 is TGTGCCAGTAGTATAGTGTCCGGGTACTACTATGGCTACACCTTC. This chain joins TRBV19 and TRBJ1-2; D is uncertain. V was cut by 1 base and J by 3 bases, with 12 bases left in between. The germline V gene has CDR1 LNHDA and CDR2 SQIVND (reference sequence). The CDR3 covers 15 residues.

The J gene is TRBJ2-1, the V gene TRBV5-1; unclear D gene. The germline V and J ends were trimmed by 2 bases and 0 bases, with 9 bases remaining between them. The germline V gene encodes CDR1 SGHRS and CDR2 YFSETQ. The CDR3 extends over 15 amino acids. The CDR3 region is CASSLVPGSYNEQFF. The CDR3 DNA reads TGCGCCAGCAGCTTAGTCCCCGGCTCCTACAATGAGCAGTTCTTC.

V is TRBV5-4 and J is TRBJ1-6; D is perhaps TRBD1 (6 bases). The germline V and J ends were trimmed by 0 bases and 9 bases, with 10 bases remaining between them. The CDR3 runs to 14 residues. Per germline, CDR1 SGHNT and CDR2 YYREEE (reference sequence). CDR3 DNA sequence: TGTGCCAGCAGCTTGGAACAGGGTAGTTCACCCCTCCACTTT. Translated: CASSLEQGSSPLHF.

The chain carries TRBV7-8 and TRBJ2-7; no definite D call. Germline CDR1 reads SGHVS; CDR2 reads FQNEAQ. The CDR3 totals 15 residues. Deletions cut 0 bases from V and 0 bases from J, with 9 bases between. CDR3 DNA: TGTGCCAGCAGCTTAGCGTACAGTCGCTCCTACGAGCAGTACTTC. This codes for CASSLAYSRSYEQYF.

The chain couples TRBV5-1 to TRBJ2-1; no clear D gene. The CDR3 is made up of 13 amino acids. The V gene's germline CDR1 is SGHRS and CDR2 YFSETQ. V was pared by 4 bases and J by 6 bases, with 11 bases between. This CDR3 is CASSLPQFNEQFF. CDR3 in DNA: TGCGCCAGCAGCCTTCCTCAGTTCAATGAGCAGTTCTTC. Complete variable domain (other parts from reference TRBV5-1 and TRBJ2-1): KAGVTQTPRYLIKTRGQQVTLSCSPISGHRSVSWYQQTPGQGLQFLFEYFSETQRNKGNFPGRFSGRQFSNSRSEMNVSTLELGDSALYLCASSLPQFNEQFFGPGTRLTVL.

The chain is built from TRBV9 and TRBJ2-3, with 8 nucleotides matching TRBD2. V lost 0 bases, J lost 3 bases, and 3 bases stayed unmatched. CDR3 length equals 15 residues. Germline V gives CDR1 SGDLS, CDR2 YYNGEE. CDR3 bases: TGTGCCAGCAGCGTAGGAGGACTAGCAACAGATACGCAGTATTTT. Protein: CASSVGGLATDTQYF.

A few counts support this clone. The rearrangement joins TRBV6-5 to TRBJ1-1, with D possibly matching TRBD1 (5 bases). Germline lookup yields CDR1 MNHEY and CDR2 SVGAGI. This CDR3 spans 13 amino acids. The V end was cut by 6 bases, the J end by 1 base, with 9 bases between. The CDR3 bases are TGTGCCAGCAGGCGAACAGGGAACACTGAAGCTTTCTTT. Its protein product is CASRRTGNTEAFF.

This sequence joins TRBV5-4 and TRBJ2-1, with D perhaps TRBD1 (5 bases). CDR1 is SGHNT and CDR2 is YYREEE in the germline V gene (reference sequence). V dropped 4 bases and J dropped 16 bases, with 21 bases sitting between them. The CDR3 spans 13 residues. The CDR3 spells CASSVFLGEAQFF. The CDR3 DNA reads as TGTGCCAGCAGCGTCTTCCTAGGGGAAGCACAATTCTTC.